This TCR beta chain originates from a study of T cell responses to AZD1222 COVID-19 vaccine. Study-wide results and caveats: Repertoires were obtained only post-peak T cell response. In the spike-specific TCR repertoire, nearly half reportedly target unmutated variant regions. Baseline antibody screening turned up just 6 or 7 seropositive AZD1222 recipients.

V was pared by 3 bases and J by 2 bases, with 8 bases between. Looked up from germline, CDR1 is KGHSH and CDR2 is LQKENI. The CDR3 sequence is 14 residues long. About this clone itself: Its antigen is undetermined.

Method: immunoSEQ multiplex PCR; TCRdb's copy keeps in-frame clones and lacks some. The sample yields around 110,000 clones, around nine tenths seen once. Pooling covered second doses at about 4 or about 12 weeks. This clonotype originated in an adult who received the AZD1222 COVID-19 vaccine. V is TRBV18 and J is TRBJ1-3; unclear D gene. The sample in question was peripheral blood, obtained 28 days after the second AZD1222 dose. CDR3 sequence reads: CASSPWETGNTIYF. The CDR3 nucleotides read TGTGCCAGCTCACCTTGGGAAACTGGAAACACCATATATTTT.